One and the same sample provided the 23 T cell receptor beta chains below, sequenced in a study of CXCR3-negative and CXCR3-positive naive CD8 T cells. Study-level results: Against CXCR3-negative naive cells, CXCR3-positive naive cells showed more hydrophobic TRB CDR3s.

These receptors' targets are unknown. TRB cDNA libraries were made by UMI-labeled 5' RACE. TCRdb re-called the 5' RACE reads; one entry per CDR3 protein, DNA not given. Found here are 130,000 to 150,000 distinct CDR3 sequences; the top ten clones hold about 0.28%. Sequencing was done on a sample of naive CXCR3+ CD8+ T cells from blood. The subset was: CD45RO-CCR7+CD27+CD95- naive CD8+ T cells expressing CXCR3 (TNR3+). These receptors were taken from a human donor in good health. Some clones in this sample may be carry-over from other donors' samples.

The chain recombines TRBV3-1 with TRBJ2-7; there is no DNA to check the TCRdb D call of TRBD1. CDR1 is LGHDT, CDR2 YNNKEL, per germline (reference sequence). CDR3 length: 14 residues. The CDR3 here is CASSQSGGWNEQYF.

CDR3 sequence reads: CSARGQISPYNEQFF. This chain connects TRBV29-1 to TRBJ2-1; TCRdb calls TRBD1, which cannot be checked without DNA. The CDR3 covers 15 residues. Germline V gives CDR1 SQVTM, CDR2 ANQGSEA.

The V and J genes are TRBV6-6 and TRBJ1-1; absent DNA, TCRdb's TRBD1 call cannot be checked. Germline V gene sequence: CDR1 MNHNY, CDR2 SVGAGI (reference sequence). The CDR3 loop spans 14 amino acids. The CDR3 loop reads CASNPVDMNTEAFF.

The J gene is TRBJ2-3, the V gene TRBV2; with no DNA, the TCRdb D assignment of TRBD2 cannot be verified. The CDR3 extends over 16 amino acids. CDR1 is SNHLY, CDR2 FYNNEI, per germline. This CDR3 is CASTWGTSGVVDTQYF.

The chain uses TRBV20-1 and TRBJ2-7; TCRdb picks TRBD2, but there is no DNA to check that call. The V gene's germline CDR1 is DFQATT and CDR2 SNEGSKA (reference sequence). The CDR3 consists of 13 residues. The CDR3 spells CSARTSDTYEQYF.

The chain couples TRBV4-1 to TRBJ1-1. The CDR3 runs to 16 residues. The V gene's germline CDR1 is MGHRA and CDR2 YSYEKL. This chain's CDR3 is CASSQDKEQMNTEAFF.

The rearrangement uses TRBV20-1 and TRBJ1-6. The CDR3 is made up of 15 amino acids. The germline CDR1 and CDR2 sequences are DFQATT and SNEGSKA (reference sequence). The CDR3 sequence is CSARGIEEDNSPLHF.

This chain joins TRBV12-3 or TRBV12-4 and TRBJ1-2; TCRdb designates TRBD1, a call that cannot be tested without DNA. The CDR3 contains 15 residues. CDR3 sequence reads: CASSPTAGGYDGYTF.

The chain employs TRBV7-9 and TRBJ1-1. There are 15 residues in the CDR3. Germline assignment: CDR1 SEHNR and CDR2 FQNEAQ (reference sequence). The CDR3 spells CASSLGALGSTEAFF.

The chain couples TRBV5-1 to TRBJ2-1; the D call of TRBD1 rests on TCRdb alone, since no DNA is present to check it. The V gene's germline CDR1 is SGHRS and CDR2 YFSETQ. CDR3 length: 13 amino acids. Here the CDR3 reads CASSDGGDNEQFF.

V and J are TRBV28 and TRBJ1-1; the D call of TRBD1 rests on TCRdb alone, since no DNA is present to check it. The CDR3 length is 15 residues. Germline CDR1 and CDR2: MDHEN and SYDVKM. CDR3: CASRINRGMNTEAFF.

V and J are TRBV20-1 and TRBJ1-4; the TRBD1 assignment by TCRdb is unverifiable without DNA. Germline lookup yields CDR1 DFQATT and CDR2 SNEGSKA (reference sequence). The CDR3 spans 14 residues. The CDR3 protein is CSAGDSSRGEKLFF.

J is TRBJ2-7 and V is TRBV10-2; TCRdb indicates TRBD2, and absent DNA this call remains unverified. The germline CDR1 and CDR2 sequences are WSHSY and SAAADI. The CDR3 consists of 14 residues. The CDR3 reads CASSEFGGVLEQYF.

V is TRBV28 and J is TRBJ1-2. The CDR3 runs 14 residues. Germline CDR1 MDHEN, CDR2 SYDVKM. This CDR3 reads CASSPPSSFYGYTF.

The chain recombines TRBV5-1 with TRBJ2-7. The length of the CDR3 is 13 residues. Germline values: CDR1 SGHRS, CDR2 YFSETQ. This CDR3 is CASSPSESYEQYF.

The CDR3 sequence is CSVAGGETDGYTF. The chain is built from TRBV29-1 and TRBJ1-2; the TCRdb D gene call, TRBD1, has no DNA to confirm it. CDR3 length: 13 residues. Per the germline V gene, CDR1 is SQVTM and CDR2 is ANQGSEA.

The chain is built from TRBV6-1 and TRBJ2-3; TCRdb indicates TRBD1, and absent DNA this call remains unverified. Germline-derived CDR1 and CDR2 are MNHNS and SASEGT. CDR3 length: 13 amino acids. CDR3 sequence: CASRGQGGDTQYF.

The V call is TRBV5-6, the J call TRBJ2-5. From germline, CDR1 is SGHDT and CDR2 YYEEEE. This CDR3 contains 13 residues. The CDR3 region is CASSLLGSTTQYF.

V is TRBV29-1 and J is TRBJ2-5; the TCRdb D gene call, TRBD1, has no DNA to confirm it. This CDR3 spans 14 amino acids. Germline V gene lookup returns CDR1 SQVTM and CDR2 ANQGSEA. The CDR3 sequence: CSVDPSGRSETQYF.

This chain links TRBV25-1 with TRBJ2-2; as DNA is missing, the TRBD1 call by TCRdb cannot be tested. Germline-derived CDR1 and CDR2 are MGHDK and SYGVNS. This CDR3 is built from 16 residues. The CDR3 sequence is CASSRAGRANTGELFF.

This chain joins TRBV7-3 and TRBJ2-1; TCRdb's D call, TRBD1, is unchecked because there is no DNA. CDR3 length equals 13 residues. Germline-derived CDR1 and CDR2 are SGHTA and FQGTGA. The CDR3 protein is CASRTSGSNEQFF. Looking up the rest from reference TRBV7-3 and TRBJ2-1 gives the full variable domain: GAGVSQTPSNKVTEKGKYVELRCDPISGHTALYWYRQSLGQGPEFLIYFQGTGAADDSGLPNDRFFAVRPEGSVSTLKIQRTERGDSAVYLCASRTSGSNEQFFGPGTRLTVL.

The chain uses TRBV7-3 and TRBJ2-3; TCRdb's D call of TRBD2 is untestable without DNA. This CDR3 has 15 amino acids. The germline CDR1 and CDR2 sequences are SGHTA and FQGTGA. CDR3 in amino acids: CASSLGLLDTDTQYF.

This sequence joins TRBV28 and TRBJ1-2; lacking DNA, the TRBD1 call made by TCRdb goes unchecked. CDR1 and CDR2 (germline): MDHEN, SYDVKM. The length of the CDR3 is 13 residues. The CDR3 sequence is CASNGQGLWGYTF.